The 9 T cell receptor beta chains given below trace back to one sample, sequenced in a study of blood T cell repertoires in COVID-19. The repertoire was sequenced with immunoSEQ multiplex PCR; TCRdb's copy has only in-frame clones and lacks some. The sample consists of about 330,000 clones, about 91% of them appearing once. The material sequenced was peripheral blood. Every receptor here comes from a man aged 25 to 40 with COVID-19, enrolled during active disease.

The CDR3 region has the DNA TGTGCCAGCAGCATAACAGGGAACCTTGAAGCTTTCTTT. It yields the protein CASSITGNLEAFF. This chain links TRBV5-4 with TRBJ1-1; perhaps TRBD1 as D (6 bases). Trimming removed 4 bases at V and 7 bases at J, with 14 bases between. The germline V gene has CDR1 SGHNT and CDR2 YYREEE (reference sequence). The CDR3 has 13 residues.

V gene TRBV19 combines with J gene TRBJ1-2, with 11 bases identical to TRBD1. The CDR3 spans 15 residues. V lost 6 bases, J lost 3 bases, and 6 bases stayed unmatched. Germline V gene data show CDR1 as LNHDA and CDR2 as SQIVND (reference sequence). For the CDR3, the DNA is TGTGCCAGTAGCAAACCGGGACAGGGGGACTATGGCTACACCTTC. Translation gives CASSKPGQGDYGYTF.

J is TRBJ2-5 and V is TRBV5-6; D is unresolved. The CDR3 contains 13 residues. Germline CDR1 SGHDT, CDR2 YYEEEE. With 2 bases removed from V and 5 bases from J, the gap between germline ends came to 10 bases. The CDR3 nucleotides are TGTGCCAGCAGCTTTGATCCTGAGGAGACCCAGTACTTC. This translates into CASSFDPEETQYF. The whole variable domain, remainder taken from reference TRBV5-6 and TRBJ2-5, is DAGVTQSPTHLIKTRGQQVTLRCSPKSGHDTVSWYQQALGQGPQFIFQYYEEEERQRGNFPDRFSGHQFPNYSSELNVNALLLGDSALYLCASSFDPEETQYFGPGTRLLVL.

CDR3 DNA sequence: TGTGCTAGTGGTTTCTCCCCCAAGTCAGGGGGTTTACACGAGCAGTACTTC. It specifies CASGFSPKSGGLHEQYF. V is TRBV12-5 and J is TRBJ2-7; 7 bases are a match to TRBD1. Per the germline V gene, CDR1 is LGHNT and CDR2 is FRNRAP. The CDR3 consists of 17 residues. The V segment lost 3 bases and the J segment 5 bases; nucleotides outside the gene matches: 16.

This clone appeared once. The gene calls are TRBV15 and TRBJ1-6, with 7 positions matching TRBD1. Losses at the gene ends were 0 bases for V and 11 bases for J; bases not matched to a gene: 7. CDR1 is LNHNV and CDR2 is YYDKDF in the germline V gene (reference sequence). The length of the CDR3 is 15 residues. As DNA, the CDR3 is TGTGCCACCAGCAGAGATACGGCAGGGGGGACACCCCTCCACTTT. As protein: CATSRDTAGGTPLHF. Using reference TRBV15 and TRBJ1-6 for the parts outside the CDR3, the full variable domain is DAMVIQNPRYQVTQFGKPVTLSCSQTLNHNVMYWYQQKSSQAPKLLFHYYDKDFNNEADTPDNFQSRRPNTSFCFLDIRSPGLGDTAMYLCATSRDTAGGTPLHFGNGTRLTVT.

V and J are TRBV7-2 and TRBJ1-1, with 11 bases fitting TRBD1. The CDR3 consists of 16 residues. V shed 2 bases, J shed 4 bases, and the junction held 6 bases outside the gene matches. Germline values: CDR1 SGHTA, CDR2 FQGNSA. CDR3 protein: CASSLTRDRGFTEAFF. The CDR3 DNA follows: TGTGCCAGCAGCTTAACCCGGGACAGGGGGTTCACTGAAGCTTTCTTT.

The chain is built from TRBV5-8 and TRBJ1-5, with D perhaps matching TRBD1 (6 bases). Deletions cut 4 bases from V and 5 bases from J, with 19 bases between. CDR1 is SGHTS and CDR2 is YDEGEE in the germline V gene. The CDR3 is 16 residues long. CDR3 amino acids: CASSLTGTGGHQPQHF. The DNA for the CDR3 is TGTGCCAGCAGCCTAACGGGTACGGGGGGCCATCAGCCCCAGCATTTT.

The rearrangement joins TRBV5-1 to TRBJ2-1; the match to TRBD2 covers 10 bases. Unmatched junction bases numbered 9, after V lost 0 bases and J lost 3 bases. This CDR3 is 18 amino acids long. Germline assignment: CDR1 SGHRS and CDR2 YFSETQ. DNA for the CDR3: TGCGCCAGCAGCTTGGCCACCGGGCTAGCGGGGGTCTACAATGAGCAGTTCTTC. Residues: CASSLATGLAGVYNEQFF.

The gene calls are TRBV28 and TRBJ2-1; TRBD2 matches at 11 bases. The CDR3 contains 15 residues. Germline assignment: CDR1 MDHEN and CDR2 SYDVKM. V shed 4 bases and J 5 bases; nucleotides not matched to a gene: 4. The CDR3 DNA follows: TGTGCCAGCAGTTCGACTAGCGGGATCAACAATGAGCAGTTCTTC. Residues: CASSSTSGINNEQFF.